The clone carrying this TCR beta chain was seen ten or more times. Its antigen is undetermined. Graves' hyperthyroidism was deemed stable given no ophthalmopathy progression within 18 months. The data originate from a study of T cells in Graves' hyperthyroidism and ophthalmopathy. There were TCR beta CDR3 regions amplified from RNA transcripts. HTBI primers were the set used in a first-round RT-PCR of the TCR CDR3. TCRdb re-analysed the multiplex PCR reads in MiXCR, keeping a single row per CDR3 protein. Among hundreds of thousands of distinct CDR3 sequences listed, around 15% were seen once. The CDR3 runs 12 residues. CDR1 is LGHDT and CDR2 is YNNKEL in the germline V gene (reference sequence). The V gene lost 4 bases and the J gene lost 5 bases, with 7 bases spanning the gap. The study, taken as a whole, reports: The model forecast ophthalmopathy, anticipating it by a median about 7 months before onset.

Sequencing input: blood. This receptor was identified in a woman between 18 and 29 years old with Graves' hyperthyroidism. The genes are TRBV3-1 and TRBJ2-3, with no clear D. The CDR3 coding sequence is TGTGCCAGCAGCCGCTCCCGAGATACGCAGTATTTT. The encoded protein is CASSRSRDTQYF.